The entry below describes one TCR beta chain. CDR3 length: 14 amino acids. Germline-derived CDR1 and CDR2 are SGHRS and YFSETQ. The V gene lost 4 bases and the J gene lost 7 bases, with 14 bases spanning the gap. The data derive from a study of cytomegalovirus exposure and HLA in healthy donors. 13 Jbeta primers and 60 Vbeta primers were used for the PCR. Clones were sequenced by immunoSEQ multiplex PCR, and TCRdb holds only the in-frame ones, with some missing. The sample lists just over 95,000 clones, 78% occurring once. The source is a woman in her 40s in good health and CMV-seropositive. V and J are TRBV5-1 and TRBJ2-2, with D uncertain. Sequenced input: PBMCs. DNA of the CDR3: TGCGCCAGCAGCCTTGACCGACTTGACGGGGAGCTGTTTTTT. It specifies CASSLDRLDGELFF. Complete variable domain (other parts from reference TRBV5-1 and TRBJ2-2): KAGVTQTPRYLIKTRGQQVTLSCSPISGHRSVSWYQQTPGQGLQFLFEYFSETQRNKGNFPGRFSGRQFSNSRSEMNVSTLELGDSALYLCASSLDRLDGELFFGEGSRLTVL.